This record concerns one TCR beta chain sequence. What it recognizes is unknown. Using immunoSEQ multiplex PCR, the repertoire was profiled, and TCRdb retains in-frame clones only, with some absent. The sample lists about 22,000 clones, less than 70% seen once, with roughly 9.6% in the top ten. This entry is derived from a study of CD4 T cells in relation to SARS-CoV-2 and coronaviruses. Study at large: Controls used an HIV-1 Nef peptide pool or no peptide. Study observations and caveats: The cross-reactivity analysis covered only spike protein, not other viral proteins. Crossreactive clones expanded significantly less to SARS-CoV-2 than monoreactive clones. No donor gave both pre-pandemic and post-infection samples.

V gave up 0 bases and J gave up 6 bases; unmatched junction bases: 4. The length of the CDR3 is 15 residues. Germline values: CDR1 MNHEY, CDR2 SVGAGI. Unexposed donor CD4+ T cells date from 2011-2018, before the COVID-19 pandemic. CD4+ T cells were isolated from the cells after less than 13 days of culture. The sample consisted of CD4+ T cells from PBMCs, cultured in vitro. The V and J genes are TRBV6-5 and TRBJ1-5, with 8 bases identical to TRBD1. This clonotype originated in a human donor in good health. The DNA for the CDR3 is TGTGCCAGCAGTTACTCGATGGACAGGGCTCAGCCCCAGCATTTT. Protein: CASSYSMDRAQPQHF.